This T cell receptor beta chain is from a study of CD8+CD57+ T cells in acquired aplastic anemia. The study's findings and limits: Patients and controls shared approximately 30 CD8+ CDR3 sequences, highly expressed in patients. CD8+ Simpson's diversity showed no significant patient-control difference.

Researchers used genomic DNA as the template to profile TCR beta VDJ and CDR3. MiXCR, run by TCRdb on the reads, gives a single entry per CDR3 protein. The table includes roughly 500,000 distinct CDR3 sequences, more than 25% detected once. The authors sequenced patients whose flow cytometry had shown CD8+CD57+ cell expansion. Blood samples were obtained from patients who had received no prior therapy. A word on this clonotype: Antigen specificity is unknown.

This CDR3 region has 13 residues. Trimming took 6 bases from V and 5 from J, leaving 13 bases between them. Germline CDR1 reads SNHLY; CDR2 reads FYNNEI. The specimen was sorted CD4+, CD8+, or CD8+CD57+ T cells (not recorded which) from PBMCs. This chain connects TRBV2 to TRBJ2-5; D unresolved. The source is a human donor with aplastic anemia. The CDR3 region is CASSLLYIETQYF. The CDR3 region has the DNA TGTGCCAGCAGCTTACTCTATATCGAGACCCAGTACTTC.